Here is one T cell receptor beta chain with its context. The data were obtained in a study of blood T cell repertoires in COVID-19. The wider study: Acute and convalescent COVID-19 samples came from the United States, Italy and Spain. PBMCs, B-cell-depleted T cells, or T cells were the source of the cDNA or gDNA that made up the material.

Original methodology: Amplification from reference gene primers served as the basis for estimated nucleated cell counts. This table comes from immunoSEQ multiplex PCR, and its TCRdb copy is limited to in-frame clones, with some not included. V, J and clone size derive from that table, while D and trimming were established from the DNA sequence. Of roughly 150,000 clones listed, more than 65% are singletons. This TCR was sampled from a man aged 65 to 79 with active or convalescent COVID-19. Sample: peripheral blood.

CDR3 in DNA: TGCAGCGTTGACGGACTAGCGGGGAGAAACTACGAGCAGTACTTC. Protein product: CSVDGLAGRNYEQYF. The J gene is TRBJ2-7, the V gene TRBV29-1; 12 bases map to TRBD2. The CDR3 has 15 amino acids. With 3 bases clipped from V and 3 bases from J, the junction kept 6 bases outside the gene matches. The V gene's germline CDR1 is SQVTM and CDR2 ANQGSEA.